This TCR beta chain was profiled in a study of blood T cell repertoires in COVID-19 (dated by TCRdb to the early 2020s). Broadly, across the study: Samples from collaborators originated in the United States, Italy and Spain and spanned both the acute and convalescent phases of COVID-19. A de-identified subject ID, COVID-19 status, age in years and sex were almost always included in the sample metadata. A freely available public database, intended as a resource for researchers studying the immune response to SARS-CoV-2, is where the repertoires were released. The samples were drawn from two sources: the first 160 participants of the ongoing ImmuneRACE study, and fewer than 1,500 subjects contributed by 6 global collaborators. Subjects who had been exposed to COVID-19, were actively infected with it, or had recovered from it provided the deeply sampled blood TCRbeta repertoires that made up the dataset. HLA class I and class II types, where available, came from metadata supplied by the sample provider rather than from assay-based typing. The prospective study material was composed of cDNA or gDNA derived from T cells, B-cell-depleted T cells, or PBMCs.

CDR3 length: 16 amino acids, cysteine to phenylalanine. The only DNA kept is the CDR3, 48 bases in frame from the first base. V is pared back by 3 bases and J by 0 bases, with 13 bases lying between the germline termini. Looking up the germline V gene yields CDR1 SGHRS and CDR2 YFSETQ. Another Seattle source contributed samples from volunteer blood donors who had recovered from COVID-19. Each collaborating institution followed its own protocols to collect whole blood in K2EDTA tubes. Collaborator samples were shipped for TCRbeta analysis as frozen whole blood, isolated PBMCs, or DNA extracted from either sample type. Summary of the overall study and its limitations: How much clinical and demographic metadata was included differed by source and by participant, and the metadata was provided uncurated.

TCRbeta CDR3 regions were amplified from genomic DNA using the immunoSEQ Assay, a bias-controlled multiplex PCR. As for how the authors treated the data: Within the assay, amplification of reference gene primers was used to estimate how many nucleated cells each sample contained. Sequence reads were collapsed and filtered to measure the absolute abundance of every unique TCRbeta CDR3 rearrangement. For each sample, productive Simpson clonality was calculated as the square root of Simpson's diversity index across productive rearrangements. TCRdb carries this immuneACCESS record with in-frame sequences only. Its versions omit some clonotypes, under half of them owing to an unresolved V gene in the studies checked, with the rest unexplained. The V and J calls and clone size were taken over from that table, and D and trimming were inferred from the DNA. The sample profile shows some 160,000 clones; around four fifths of them were found once. The ten largest clones represent roughly a fifth of the sample.

As concerns this clone: The antigen it binds to is not known. Base qualities are not provided; no much larger clone lies one nucleotide away.

This receptor was obtained from a woman between 65 and 79 years old who had recovered from COVID-19. Recombination linked TRBV5-1 to TRBJ2-1, with the D gene not clear enough to name. The sequenced sample was peripheral blood. The CDR3 has the sequence CASSSQQLSSYNEQFF. The sequenced DNA: TGCGCCAGCAGCTCGCAGCAACTAAGCTCCTACAATGAGCAGTTCTTC.